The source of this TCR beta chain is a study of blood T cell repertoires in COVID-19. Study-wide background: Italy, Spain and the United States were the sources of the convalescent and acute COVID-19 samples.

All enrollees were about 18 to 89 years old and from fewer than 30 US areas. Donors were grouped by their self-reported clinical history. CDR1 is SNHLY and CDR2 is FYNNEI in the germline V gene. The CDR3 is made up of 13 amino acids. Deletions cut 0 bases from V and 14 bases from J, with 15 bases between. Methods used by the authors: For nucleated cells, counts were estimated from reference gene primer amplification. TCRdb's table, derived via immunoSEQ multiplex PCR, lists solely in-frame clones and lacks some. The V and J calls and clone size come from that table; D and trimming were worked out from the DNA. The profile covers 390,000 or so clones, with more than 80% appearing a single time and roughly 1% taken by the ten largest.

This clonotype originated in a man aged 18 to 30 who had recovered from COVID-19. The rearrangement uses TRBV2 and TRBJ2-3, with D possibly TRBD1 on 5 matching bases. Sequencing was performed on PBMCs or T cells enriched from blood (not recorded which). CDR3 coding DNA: TGTGCCAGCAGTGAAGCTGCAGGGTCCGGTGGGTATTTT. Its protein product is CASSEAAGSGGYF.